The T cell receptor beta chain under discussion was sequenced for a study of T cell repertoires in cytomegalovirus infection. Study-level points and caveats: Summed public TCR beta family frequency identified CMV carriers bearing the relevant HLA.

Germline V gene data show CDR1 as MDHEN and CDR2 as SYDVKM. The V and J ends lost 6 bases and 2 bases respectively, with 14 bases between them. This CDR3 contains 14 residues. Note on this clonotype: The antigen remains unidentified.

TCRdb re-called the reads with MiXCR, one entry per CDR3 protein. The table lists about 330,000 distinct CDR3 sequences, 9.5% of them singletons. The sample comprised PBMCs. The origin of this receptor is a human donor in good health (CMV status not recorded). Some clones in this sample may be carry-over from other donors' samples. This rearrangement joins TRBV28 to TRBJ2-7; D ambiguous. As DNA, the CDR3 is TGTGCCAGCAGCCAAGACCTATATCCCTACGAGCAGTACTTC. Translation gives CASSQDLYPYEQYF.